This T cell receptor beta chain was observed in a study of post-analysis software for immune sequencing data (dated by TCRdb to about 2015). With respect to the entire study: The recorded disease courses included relapsing-remitting, secondary progressive and progressive-relapsing multiple sclerosis, and some patients had no subtype annotation. A subset of samples was prepared in parallel using single-end sample barcoding, then pooled and co-amplified after Illumina adapter ligation. Patient repertoires were compared against roughly 12 previously published healthy control repertoires from donors aged about 6 to 27 years. On the study overall, not on this receptor specifically: When samples were clustered directly using the F measure, samples prepared in the same batch co-clustered strongly, which prompted a batch-effect correction. Patients showed significantly higher frequencies than controls for a handful of TRBV segments, among them TRBV5-6, TRBV5-1 and TRBV20-1. Compared with controls, multiple sclerosis patients had significantly lower normalized Chao1 diversity, a finding suggesting substantial peripheral T-cell clonal expansion. The multiple sclerosis patient group was slightly younger than the control group.

At the junction V is shortened by 4 bases and J by 0 bases; bases outside the gene matches: 8. Looking up the germline V gene yields CDR1 SGHDT and CDR2 YYEEEE. The CDR3 runs 18 residues from the cysteine to the phenylalanine. Only the CDR3 DNA stays, 54 bases, in frame from base 1. To demonstrate the VDJtools post-analysis software, the study profiled TCR beta repertoires from the peripheral blood of 13 young patients with multiple sclerosis. The patients with multiple sclerosis were children and adolescents between about 6 and 15 years of age. Libraries were constructed by PCR. Sequencing took place on an Illumina HiSeq 2500. Unique molecular identifiers were incorporated into TCR beta cDNA libraries to reduce PCR and sequencing biases. Some 500,000 cDNA molecules were obtained for every 1 to 10 million input T cells, so each molecule roughly corresponded to one T cell. The same protocol used for the earlier healthy control dataset was applied to prepare and sequence the patient libraries. Samples belonging to the same batch were prepared together, multiplexed and sequenced on a shared HiSeq lane. In the source study's methods: Raw barcoded reads were processed with MIGEC, discarding single-read molecular identifier groups before consensus assembly and CDR3 extraction. Clonotype tables were post-analysed with VDJtools, normalizing diversity by down-sampling all datasets to the smallest sample size. To correct batch-related cross-sample contamination, repertoire overlap clustering matched CDR3 amino acid sequences but not nucleotide sequences. TCRdb handled the public reads itself, with Q25 trimming in fastp and clone calling in MiXCR, and kept productive beta chains. Each entry merges the rows of one CDR3 protein and shows their most common DNA and genes. The V and J calls shown here were made by TCRdb, not taken from the authors' results. This sample holds 450,000 or so distinct CDR3 sequences; roughly 45% were observed only once. Around an eighth of the sample is taken by the ten largest.

As for this clonotype: Its antigen is still unknown. Base qualities were left out, and no much larger clone turns up one base away.

The sequence was obtained from a girl aged 10-17 years with multiple sclerosis. Material: blood. The sequence links TRBV5-6 to TRBJ2-5; TRBD2 fits 14 bases in the junction. The nucleotides read TGTGCCAGCAGCCGGGCGGGACTAGCGGGAGTGTACCAAGAGACCCAGTACTTC. It codes for CASSRAGLAGVYQETQYF. The reference TRBV5-6 and TRBJ2-5 proteins fill in what lies around the CDR3, so the full variable domain reads DAGVTQSPTHLIKTRGQQVTLRCSPKSGHDTVSWYQQALGQGPQFIFQYYEEEERQRGNFPDRFSGHQFPNYSSELNVNALLLGDSALYLCASSRAGLAGVYQETQYFGPGTRLLVL.